This T cell receptor (beta chain) was sequenced in a study of shared clonotypes between healthy human individuals. The sample holds a few counts of this clone. V lost 0 bases, J lost 7 bases, and 7 bases lay in between. Germline V CDR1 and CDR2: MNHEY, SVGAGI. The CDR3 runs 13 residues. Sequenced by immunoSEQ multiplex PCR; TCRdb stores in-frame clones only, minus some. The table lists 400,000 to 600,000 clones, roughly 95% of them singletons. V is TRBV6-5 and J is TRBJ1-5; D unclear. The sequence derives from a woman in her twenties or thirties in good health. Specimen: naive CD4+ T cells sorted from blood. Documented subset: CD45RA+ positively selected. Here the CDR3 reads CASSYSSGQPQHF. The CDR3 DNA is TGTGCCAGCAGTTACTCATCCGGACAGCCCCAGCATTTT.